Listed below are T cell receptor beta chains from one sample, sequenced in a study of read filtering for tumor transcriptome and immune sequencing. Via MiXCR, TCRdb re-called the reads, giving one row per CDR3 protein. The top ten hold approximately 11% of the sample, which has roughly 130,000 distinct CDR3 sequences, approximately 13% seen once. The sample was a population of CD138-negative cells sorted from bone marrow. The receptors were sampled from a donor aged 40 or over with multiple myeloma. The CDR3 runs from the conserved cysteine through the conserved F or W. D genes are given only for firm matches. A row's size may be missing; if present it is once, few, many or a size class.

TRBV2,TRBJ2-5,TRBD2,14,many,TGTGCCAGCGTAAGAGCGGGAGGGCGGGAGACCCAGTACTTC,CASVRAGGRETQYF
TRBV7-2,TRBJ2-3,TRBD2,16,many,TGTGCCAGCAGCTTAGAGGCGACTAGCGTCACAGATACGCAGTATTTT,CASSLEATSVTDTQYF
TRBV27,TRBJ2-7,TRBD1,15,many,TGTGCCAGCAGTCTACAGGGGGCGCTTTTCTCCGAGCAGTACTTC,CASSLQGALFSEQYF
TRBV6-2/TRBV6-3,TRBJ2-3,TRBD2,16,many,TGTGCCAGCAGTTACTCGATTACTAGCGAAGGAGATACGCAGTATTTT,CASSYSITSEGDTQYF
TRBV3-1,TRBJ2-3,-,12,many,TGCGCCAGCAGCCAAGACACAGATACGCAGTATTTT,CASSQDTDTQYF
TRBV2,TRBJ1-1,-,12,many,TGTGCCAGCAGTGTTTCACACACTGAAGCTTTCTTT,CASSVSHTEAFF
TRBV19,TRBJ1-5,-,13,many,TGTGCCAGTAGTATGTCTCTAAATCAGCCCCAGCATTTT,CASSMSLNQPQHF
TRBV12-3/TRBV12-4,TRBJ2-7,-,14,many,TGTGCCAGCAGTTTGGGGCGGAGCTCCTACGAGCAGTACTTC,CASSLGRSSYEQYF
TRBV7-2,TRBJ2-7,-,15,-,TGTGCCAGCGCATTCGGAGGCCTCTCACAGTACGAGCAGTACTTC,CASAFGGLSQYEQYF
TRBV7-2,TRBJ2-3,TRBD1,14,-,TGTGCCAGCAGGAACCCGGGACAGCCAGATACGCAGTATTTT,CASRNPGQPDTQYF
TRBV20-1,TRBJ1-1,-,12,many,TGCAGTGCGATCACGGGAGGCACTGAAGCTTTCTTT,CSAITGGTEAFF
TRBV21-1,TRBJ2-1,-,19,many,TGTGCCAGCAGCAAAGGCTGGGAGGGACGGGACGCGCTCTACAATGAGCAGTTCTTC,CASSKGWEGRDALYNEQFF
TRBV11-2,TRBJ2-7,-,13,many,TGTGCCAGCAGCTTAGCGGCCTACTACGAGCAGTACTTC,CASSLAAYYEQYF
TRBV2,TRBJ1-5,-,14,-,TGTGCCAGCATGCCCGACAGGATCAATCAGCCCCAGCATTTT,CASMPDRINQPQHF
TRBV4-1,TRBJ2-1,-,16,many,TGCGCCAGCAGCCAAGATGCTAGCCGCAAAAACAATGAGCAGTTCTTC,CASSQDASRKNNEQFF
TRBV11-2,TRBJ2-3,-,16,few,TGTGCCAGCAGCTCCCAGGCAAGGGTGAGCACAGATACGCAGTATTTT,CASSSQARVSTDTQYF
TRBV3-1,TRBJ2-5,-,12,-,TGTGCCAGCAGCCGGACTGGCGAGACCCAGTACTTC,CASSRTGETQYF
TRBV18,TRBJ2-5,-,15,-,TGTGCCAGCTCACTTGTCCAGCAACTCCAAGAGACCCAGTACTTC,CASSLVQQLQETQYF
TRBV7-2,TRBJ2-1,TRBD2,17,-,TGTGCCAGCAGCTTAGGAGGACTAGCGGCCTTCTACAATGAGCAGTTCTTC,CASSLGGLAAFYNEQFF
TRBV12-3/TRBV12-4,TRBJ1-2,TRBD1,13,many,TGTGCCAGCAGTTTGGAGGGGGCCTATGGCTACACCTTC,CASSLEGAYGYTF
TRBV29-1,TRBJ1-1,TRBD1,13,many,TGCAGCGTCGGGACAGTCGGGAACACTGAAGCTTTCTTT,CSVGTVGNTEAFF
TRBV7-2,TRBJ2-2,TRBD2,17,-,TGTGCCAGCAGAGTGACTGCTAGCGGGCCGAACACCGGGGAGCTGTTTTTT,CASRVTASGPNTGELFF
TRBV11-2,TRBJ2-5,-,16,medium-sized,TGTGCCAGCAGCCACTTCCTGGGGACGTATCAAGGAACCCAGTACTTC,CASSHFLGTYQGTQYF
TRBV7-2,TRBJ2-1,-,15,many,TGTGCCAGCAGCACCCGGGACCGGCTATACAATGAGCAGTTCTTC,CASSTRDRLYNEQFF
TRBV5-1,TRBJ2-7,TRBD2,18,few,TGCGCCAGCACCTCCTCGGTGACTAGCGGGAGGGAACCCTACGAGCAGTACTTC,CASTSSVTSGREPYEQYF
TRBV3-1,TRBJ2-7,TRBD1,13,-,TGTGCCAGCAGCCAGCCTACAGGGGTCGAGCAGTACTTC,CASSQPTGVEQYF
TRBV29-1,TRBJ1-1,-,14,-,TGCAGCGTCCCCCACGGGGGGCGAGTCACTGAGGCTTTCTTT,CSVPHGGRVTEAFF
TRBV5-1,TRBJ2-3,TRBD2,15,many,TGCGCCAGCAGCTTCGGACTAGGGTTGGCAGATACGCAGTATTTT,CASSFGLGLADTQYF
TRBV29-1,TRBJ1-1,-,16,many,TGCAGCGTTGAAGACCCGAAGGGGGGCGCGGTTACTGAAGCTTTCTTT,CSVEDPKGGAVTEAFF
TRBV10-3,TRBJ2-7,TRBD2,16,many,TGTGCCATCAGCGGTTCCGGGACTAGCGGGAACTACGAGCAGTACTTC,CAISGSGTSGNYEQYF
TRBV29-1,TRBJ2-7,-,12,-,TGCAGCGTTCTGCGGGGTTCCTACGAGCAGTACTTC,CSVLRGSYEQYF
TRBV6-5,TRBJ2-7,TRBD2,13,many,TGTGCCAGCAGTTATGGGGAGGGTTACGAGCAGTACTTC,CASSYGEGYEQYF
TRBV23-1,TRBJ1-5,TRBD1,17,few,TGCGCCAGCAGTCATGAGGGACAGATAGATAGCAATCAGCCCCAGCATTTT,CASSHEGQIDSNQPQHF
TRBV9,TRBJ2-3,-,12,many,TGTGCCAGCAGCCCTCCGACAGATACGCAGTATTTT,CASSPPTDTQYF
TRBV12-3/TRBV12-4,TRBJ2-2,TRBD2,15,many,TGTGCCAGCAGCCCGGGACTAGCATCCACCGGGGAGCTGTTTTTT,CASSPGLASTGELFF
TRBV11-2,TRBJ2-1,TRBD1,16,many,TGTGCCAGCAGTCCACAACCGGGACAGGGGGTCGATGAGCAGTTCTTC,CASSPQPGQGVDEQFF